Listed below are T cell receptor beta chains from one sample, sequenced in a study of T-cell memory formation after mild COVID-19. TCRdb independently ran MiXCR on the 5' RACE reads; one entry per CDR3 protein. Altogether approximately 290,000 distinct CDR3 sequences are present, 7% to 10% being singletons, with the ten largest covering 20% to 25%. Sequences were obtained from PBMCs or a T cell subset sorted from them (not recorded which). Every receptor here comes from a man aged 18 to 30 who had mild COVID-19 (a few samples of this study predate the infection). Cell type and time point are not known. CDR3s include the opening cysteine and the closing phenylalanine or tryptophan. D genes are given only for firm matches. Not all rows give a size; the values are once, few, many and, for expanded clones, a class.

cdr3_aa: CASSTPGTPTDEQFF
cdr3_nt: TGTGCCAGCAGCACCCCCGGGACACCGACCGATGAGCAGTTCTTC
d_call: -
v_call: TRBV7-2
j_call: TRBJ2-1
cdr3_length: 15
clone_size: -

cdr3_aa: CASMLAENTEAFF
cdr3_nt: TGTGCCAGCATGTTAGCGGAGAACACTGAAGCTTTCTTT
d_call: -
v_call: TRBV12-3/TRBV12-4
j_call: TRBJ1-1
cdr3_length: 13
clone_size: -

cdr3_aa: CSASVQTSGGVDTQYF
cdr3_nt: TGCAGTGCTAGTGTTCAGACTAGCGGGGGGGTCGATACGCAGTATTTT
d_call: TRBD2
v_call: TRBV20-1
j_call: TRBJ2-3
cdr3_length: 16
clone_size: few

cdr3_aa: CASSLSPRSYGYTF
cdr3_nt: TGTGCCAGCAGCTTAAGTCCCAGATCCTATGGCTACACCTTC
d_call: -
v_call: TRBV7-3
j_call: TRBJ1-2
cdr3_length: 14
clone_size: few

cdr3_aa: CASSPATGASTDTQYF
cdr3_nt: TGCGCCAGCAGCCCTGCAACAGGGGCGAGCACAGATACGCAGTATTTT
d_call: TRBD1
v_call: TRBV5-1
j_call: TRBJ2-3
cdr3_length: 16
clone_size: -

cdr3_aa: CSAIKGHEQFF
cdr3_nt: TGCAGTGCTATTAAAGGGCATGAGCAGTTCTTC
d_call: -
v_call: TRBV20-1
j_call: TRBJ2-1
cdr3_length: 11
clone_size: -

cdr3_aa: CASSPRREAYGYTF
cdr3_nt: TGTGCCAGCTCACCAAGACGGGAGGCCTATGGCTACACCTTC
d_call: -
v_call: TRBV18
j_call: TRBJ1-2
cdr3_length: 14
clone_size: few

cdr3_aa: CASSPQGGQPQHF
cdr3_nt: TGTGCCAGCAGCCCGCAGGGAGGCCAGCCCCAGCATTTT
d_call: -
v_call: TRBV5-1
j_call: TRBJ1-5
cdr3_length: 13
clone_size: many

cdr3_aa: CASSFDSLNTEAFF
cdr3_nt: TGTGCCAGCAGCTTTGATTCTCTCAACACTGAAGCTTTCTTT
d_call: -
v_call: TRBV7-6
j_call: TRBJ1-1
cdr3_length: 14
clone_size: -

cdr3_aa: CASSTSLTVNEQFF
cdr3_nt: TGTGCCAGTAGTACATCACTTACAGTGAATGAGCAGTTCTTC
d_call: -
v_call: TRBV19
j_call: TRBJ2-1
cdr3_length: 14
clone_size: few

cdr3_aa: CASSINGWTNEKLFF
cdr3_nt: TGTGCCAGTAGTATAAACGGATGGACTAATGAAAAACTGTTTTTT
d_call: -
v_call: TRBV19
j_call: TRBJ1-4
cdr3_length: 15
clone_size: -

cdr3_aa: CASSPWGLDTQYF
cdr3_nt: TGTGCCAGCAGCCCATGGGGCCTAGATACGCAGTATTTT
d_call: -
v_call: TRBV2
j_call: TRBJ2-3
cdr3_length: 13
clone_size: few

cdr3_aa: CASSTSGGSYEQYF
cdr3_nt: TGTGCCAGCAGCACCTCAGGGGGCTCCTACGAGCAGTACTTC
d_call: TRBD1
v_call: TRBV6-1
j_call: TRBJ2-7
cdr3_length: 14
clone_size: -

cdr3_aa: CASSPLERQPQHF
cdr3_nt: TGTGCCAGCAGTCCCCTTGAGCGTCAGCCCCAGCATTTT
d_call: -
v_call: TRBV2
j_call: TRBJ1-5
cdr3_length: 13
clone_size: -

cdr3_aa: CASSPDSTTGELFF
cdr3_nt: TGCGCCAGCAGCCCGGACAGTACCACCGGGGAGCTGTTTTTT
d_call: -
v_call: TRBV5-1
j_call: TRBJ2-2
cdr3_length: 14
clone_size: -

cdr3_aa: CASSHDNRGRRYEQFF
cdr3_nt: TGTGCCAGCAGCCATGATAACAGGGGGCGTCGTTATGAGCAGTTCTTC
d_call: TRBD1
v_call: TRBV3-1
j_call: TRBJ2-1
cdr3_length: 16
clone_size: few

cdr3_aa: CASSGGLVETQYF
cdr3_nt: TGTGCCAGCAGCGGGGGTCTGGTGGAGACCCAGTACTTC
d_call: -
v_call: TRBV3-1
j_call: TRBJ2-5
cdr3_length: 13
clone_size: many

cdr3_aa: CASSPRTSGYNEQFF
cdr3_nt: TGTGCCAGCAGCCCCCGGACTAGCGGGTACAATGAGCAGTTCTTC
d_call: TRBD2
v_call: TRBV7-2
j_call: TRBJ2-1
cdr3_length: 15
clone_size: -

cdr3_aa: CASRPRGPPSGANVLTF
cdr3_nt: TGTGCCAGCCGCCCGAGAGGACCCCCATCTGGGGCCAACGTCCTGACTTTC
d_call: -
v_call: TRBV6-5
j_call: TRBJ2-6
cdr3_length: 17
clone_size: few

cdr3_aa: CASTGSGGPLEQYF
cdr3_nt: TGTGCCAGCACCGGTAGCGGGGGGCCCCTGGAGCAGTACTTC
d_call: TRBD2
v_call: TRBV2
j_call: TRBJ2-7
cdr3_length: 14
clone_size: -

cdr3_aa: CATSDNPDYGYTF
cdr3_nt: TGTGCCACCAGTGATAACCCAGACTATGGCTACACCTTC
d_call: -
v_call: TRBV24-1
j_call: TRBJ1-2
cdr3_length: 13
clone_size: few

cdr3_aa: CASSYRAGTGGQPQHF
cdr3_nt: TGTGCCAGCAGTTACAGAGCCGGGACAGGGGGCCAGCCCCAGCATTTT
d_call: TRBD1
v_call: TRBV6-5
j_call: TRBJ1-5
cdr3_length: 16
clone_size: -

cdr3_aa: CASSPYRGSNTEAFF
cdr3_nt: TGCGCCAGCAGCCCCTACAGGGGATCGAACACTGAAGCTTTCTTT
d_call: TRBD1
v_call: TRBV4-1
j_call: TRBJ1-1
cdr3_length: 15
clone_size: few

cdr3_aa: CSHTGGYETQYF
cdr3_nt: TGCAGTCACACAGGGGGCTATGAGACCCAGTACTTC
d_call: TRBD1
v_call: TRBV20-1
j_call: TRBJ2-5
cdr3_length: 12
clone_size: -

cdr3_aa: CASSLNPGDPEAFF
cdr3_nt: TGTGCCAGCAGCTTAAATCCGGGTGACCCTGAAGCTTTCTTT
d_call: -
v_call: TRBV7-3
j_call: TRBJ1-1
cdr3_length: 14
clone_size: few

cdr3_aa: CASRLRTSGGSSDTQYF
cdr3_nt: TGTGCCAGCAGGCTTCGGACTAGCGGGGGGTCATCAGATACGCAGTATTTT
d_call: TRBD2
v_call: TRBV6-5
j_call: TRBJ2-3
cdr3_length: 17
clone_size: -

cdr3_aa: CAVRTDITDTQYF
cdr3_nt: TGTGCCGTCCGGACAGACATCACAGATACGCAGTATTTT
d_call: -
v_call: TRBV25-1
j_call: TRBJ2-3
cdr3_length: 13
clone_size: few

cdr3_aa: CATGTSGAADTQYF
cdr3_nt: TGTGCCACCGGGACTAGCGGCGCAGCTGATACGCAGTATTTT
d_call: TRBD2
v_call: TRBV10-3
j_call: TRBJ2-3
cdr3_length: 14
clone_size: few

cdr3_aa: CSVHLSGAPLTPEAFF
cdr3_nt: TGCAGCGTGCACCTCTCCGGCGCACCCTTAACGCCTGAAGCTTTCTTT
d_call: -
v_call: TRBV29-1
j_call: TRBJ1-1
cdr3_length: 16
clone_size: few

cdr3_aa: CASSPLGSNYGYTF
cdr3_nt: TGTGCCAGCAGCCCGCTGGGGTCTAACTATGGCTACACCTTC
d_call: -
v_call: TRBV28
j_call: TRBJ1-2
cdr3_length: 14
clone_size: many

cdr3_aa: CASSFGRTRYEQYF
cdr3_nt: TGTGCCAGCAGCTTTGGGAGGACCAGGTACGAGCAGTACTTC
d_call: -
v_call: TRBV5-4
j_call: TRBJ2-7
cdr3_length: 14
clone_size: -

cdr3_aa: CASSQERGGYDEQFF
cdr3_nt: TGCGCCAGCAGCCAAGAACGCGGGGGGTATGATGAGCAGTTCTTC
d_call: TRBD2
v_call: TRBV4-1
j_call: TRBJ2-1
cdr3_length: 15
clone_size: medium-sized

cdr3_aa: CASSPGVGNQPQHF
cdr3_nt: TGTGCCAGCAGCCCAGGGGTTGGAAATCAGCCCCAGCATTTT
d_call: -
v_call: TRBV7-8
j_call: TRBJ1-5
cdr3_length: 14
clone_size: many

cdr3_aa: CASSGGRSLGRPQHF
cdr3_nt: TGTGCCAGCAGTGGCGGCCGCTCGCTTGGGCGGCCCCAGCATTTT
d_call: -
v_call: TRBV6-1
j_call: TRBJ1-5
cdr3_length: 15
clone_size: many